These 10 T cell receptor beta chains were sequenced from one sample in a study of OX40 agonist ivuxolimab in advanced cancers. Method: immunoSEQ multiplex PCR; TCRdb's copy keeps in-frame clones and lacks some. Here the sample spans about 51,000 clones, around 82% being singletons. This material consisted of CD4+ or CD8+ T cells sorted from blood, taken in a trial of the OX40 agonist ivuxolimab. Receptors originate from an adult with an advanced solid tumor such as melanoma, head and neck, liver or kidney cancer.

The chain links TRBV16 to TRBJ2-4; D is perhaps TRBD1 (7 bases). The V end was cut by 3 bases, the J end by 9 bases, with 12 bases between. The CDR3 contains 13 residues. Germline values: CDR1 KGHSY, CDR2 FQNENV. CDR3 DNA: TGTGCCAGCAGCCAGAGACAGGGAGGCATTCAGTACTTC. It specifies CASSQRQGGIQYF.

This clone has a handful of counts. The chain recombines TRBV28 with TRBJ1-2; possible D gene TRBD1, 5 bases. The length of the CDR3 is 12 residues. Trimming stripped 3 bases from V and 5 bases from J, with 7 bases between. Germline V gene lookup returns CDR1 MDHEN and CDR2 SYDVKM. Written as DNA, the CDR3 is TGTGCCAGCAGTTTCTGGACATATGGCTACACCTTC. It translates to CASSFWTYGYTF.

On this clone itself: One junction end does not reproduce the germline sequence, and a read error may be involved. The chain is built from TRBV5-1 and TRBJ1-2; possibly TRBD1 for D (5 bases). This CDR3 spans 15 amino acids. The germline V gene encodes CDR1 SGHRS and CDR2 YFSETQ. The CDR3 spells CASSLSGGTGYGYTF. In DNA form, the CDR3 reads TGTGCCAGCAGCTTGAGCGGGGGGACGGGCTATGGCTACACCTTC.

CDR3 bases: TGTGCCAGCAGCTTAGGTCTCTCAAGAGGGGTTAGCACAGATACGCAGTATTTT. It specifies CASSLGLSRGVSTDTQYF. The chain uses TRBV11-2 and TRBJ2-3, with D perhaps given as TRBD1 or TRBD2 (5 bases each). The CDR3 covers 18 residues. V was pared by 1 base and J by 0 bases, with 17 bases between. Germline V gene sequence: CDR1 SGHAT, CDR2 FQNNGV.

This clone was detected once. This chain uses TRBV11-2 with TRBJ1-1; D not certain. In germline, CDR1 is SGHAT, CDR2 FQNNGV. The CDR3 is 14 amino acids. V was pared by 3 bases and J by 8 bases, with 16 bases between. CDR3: CASSFPWTLSEAFF. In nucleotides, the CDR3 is TGTGCCAGCAGCTTTCCATGGACTCTTAGCGAAGCTTTCTTT.

The CDR3 DNA reads as TGTGCCAGCAGCTTAGGCGGTGCATCACTTGGGGAGCTGTTTTTT. The encoded protein is CASSLGGASLGELFF. The chain links TRBV7-2 to TRBJ2-2, with D hard to call. Trimming took off 1 base at V and 8 bases at J, with 14 bases between the two ends. The CDR3 spans 15 residues. Germline lookup yields CDR1 SGHTA and CDR2 FQGNSA.

CDR3 sequence reads: CASSRRGGANTGELFF. The CDR3 DNA is TGTGCCAGCAGCCGACGTGGGGGCGCGAACACCGGGGAGCTGTTTTTT. The chain carries TRBV14 and TRBJ2-2, with D possibly matching TRBD1 (6 bases). CDR1 and CDR2 from the germline V gene are SGHDN and FVKESK. The length of the CDR3 is 16 residues. V was clipped by 4 bases and J by 0 bases, with 12 bases between them.

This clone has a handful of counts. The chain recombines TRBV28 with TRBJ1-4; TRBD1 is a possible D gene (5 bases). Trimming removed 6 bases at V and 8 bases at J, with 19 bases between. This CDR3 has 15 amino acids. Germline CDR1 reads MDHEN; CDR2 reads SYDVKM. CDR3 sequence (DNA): TGTGCCAGCAGCAAAAGGCAGGGAAAGGTCGAAAAACTGTTTTTT. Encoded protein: CASSKRQGKVEKLFF. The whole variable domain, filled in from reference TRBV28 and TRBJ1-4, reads DVKVTQSSRYLVKRTGEKVFLECVQDMDHENMFWYRQDPGLGLRLIYFSYDVKMKEKGDIPEGYSVSREKKERFSLILESASTNQTSMYLCASSKRQGKVEKLFFGSGTQLSVL.

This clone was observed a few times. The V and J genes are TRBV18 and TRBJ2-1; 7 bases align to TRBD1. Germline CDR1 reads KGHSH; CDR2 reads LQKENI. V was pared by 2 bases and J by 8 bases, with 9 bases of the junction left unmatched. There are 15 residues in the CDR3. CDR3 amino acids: CASSPDGQVEYEQFF. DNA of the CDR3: TGTGCCAGCTCACCAGACGGACAGGTTGAATATGAGCAGTTCTTC.

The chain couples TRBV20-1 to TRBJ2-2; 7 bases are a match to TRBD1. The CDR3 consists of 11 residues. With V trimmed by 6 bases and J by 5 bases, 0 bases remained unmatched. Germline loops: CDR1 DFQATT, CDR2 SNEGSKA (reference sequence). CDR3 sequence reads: CSADRTGELFF. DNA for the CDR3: TGCAGTGCGGACAGGACCGGGGAGCTGTTTTTT.